This TCR beta chain was found in a study of T cell changes during pregnancy in multiple sclerosis. Clones were sequenced by immunoSEQ multiplex PCR, and TCRdb holds only the in-frame ones, with some missing. The sample includes just under 85,000 clones, approximately 93% of them seen just once. Per germline, CDR1 LNHNV and CDR2 YYDKDF (reference sequence). Trimming removed 5 bases at V and 1 base at J, with 14 bases between. This CDR3 is built from 15 residues. This TCR came from a female donor with multiple sclerosis, enrolled in a pregnancy study. The input for sequencing was peripheral blood, taken in the first trimester of pregnancy. The rearrangement links TRBV15 to TRBJ1-1; D not resolved. The CDR3 region is CATSLRSWANTEAFF. Written as DNA, the CDR3 is TGTGCCACCAGCTTGAGATCATGGGCGAACACTGAAGCTTTCTTT.